Listed here is a single T cell receptor (beta chain). Its specificity is unknown. Samples came from axillary lymph nodes draining the breast cancer. This entry belongs to a study of breast tumors, draining lymph nodes, adjacent tissues. Overall study results and limits: Luminal-like breast cancer showed significantly greater tumor-nontumor repertoire similarity than basal-like breast cancer did. Findings are consistent with lymph node origin and intratumoral expansion of most tumor T cells. That most tumor T cells come from lymph nodes remained unproven.

Using its own MiXCR run on the multiplex PCR reads, TCRdb lists one record per CDR3 protein. The sample carries about 170,000 distinct CDR3 sequences, 33% recorded once. The length of the CDR3 is 12 residues. V was clipped by 4 bases and J by 9 bases, with 11 bases between them. Sequenced material: axillary lymph node tissue. This receptor was identified in a female donor with breast cancer. Some clones in this sample may be carry-over from other donors' samples. The rearrangement uses TRBV12-3 or TRBV12-4 and TRBJ2-3; TRBD1 is a possible D gene (6 bases). The CDR3 spells CASSSLQGTQYF. CDR3 DNA sequence: TGTGCCAGCAGTTCTTTGCAGGGGACGCAGTATTTT.